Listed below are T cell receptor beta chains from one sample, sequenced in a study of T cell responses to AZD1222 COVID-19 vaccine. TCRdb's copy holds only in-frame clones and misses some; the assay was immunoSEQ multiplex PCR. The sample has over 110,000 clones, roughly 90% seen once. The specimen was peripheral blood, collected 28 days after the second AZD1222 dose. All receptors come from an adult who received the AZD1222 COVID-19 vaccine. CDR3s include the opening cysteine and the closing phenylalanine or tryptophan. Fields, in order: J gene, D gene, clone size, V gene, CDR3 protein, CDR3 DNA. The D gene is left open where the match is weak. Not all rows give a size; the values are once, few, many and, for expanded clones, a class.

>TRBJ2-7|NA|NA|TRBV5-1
CASSLLLHRDGSYEQYF
TGCGCCAGCAGCTTGCTCTTACACCGGGACGGGTCCTACGAGCAGTACTTC
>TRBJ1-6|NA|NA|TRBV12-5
CASGLVSGGDSPLHF
TGTGCTAGTGGTTTGGTAAGTGGGGGGGATTCACCCCTCCACTTT
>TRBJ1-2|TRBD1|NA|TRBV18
CASSSNSGTAGYGYTF
TGTGCCAGCTCATCAAATTCCGGGACAGCAGGGTATGGCTACACCTTC
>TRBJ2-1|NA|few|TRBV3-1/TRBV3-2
CASSSRGLPEQFF
TGTGCCAGCAGCTCCCGGGGACTTCCTGAGCAGTTCTTC
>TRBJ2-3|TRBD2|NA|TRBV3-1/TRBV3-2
CASRPSLAGGVFSDTQYF
TGTGCCAGCAGGCCTTCTCTAGCGGGAGGTGTGTTCTCAGATACGCAGTATTTT
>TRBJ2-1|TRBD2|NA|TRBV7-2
CASSLVASGTYNEQFF
TGTGCCAGCAGCTTAGTGGCTAGCGGAACATACAATGAGCAGTTCTTC
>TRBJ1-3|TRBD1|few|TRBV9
CASSVEGTGGNTIYF
TGTGCCAGCAGCGTAGAGGGGACAGGGGGAAACACCATATATTTT
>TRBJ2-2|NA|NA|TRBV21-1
CASSAGSGAGGELFF
TGTGCCAGCAGCGCAGGGAGTGGGGCAGGCGGGGAGCTGTTTTTT
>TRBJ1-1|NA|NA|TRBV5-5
CASSLGFNTEAFF
TGTGCCAGCAGCTTGGGGTTTAACACTGAAGCTTTCTTT
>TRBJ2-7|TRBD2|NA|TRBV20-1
CSASKAGGPGYEQYF
TGCAGTGCTAGTAAGGCGGGAGGGCCAGGGTACGAGCAGTACTTC
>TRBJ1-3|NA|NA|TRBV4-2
CASSQGAAGAGNTIYF
TGTGCCAGCAGCCAAGGGGCTGCAGGGGCGGGAAACACCATATATTTT
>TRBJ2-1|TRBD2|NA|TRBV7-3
CASSRTSGGAYEQFF
TGTGCCAGCAGCCGGACTAGCGGGGGGGCCTATGAGCAGTTCTTC
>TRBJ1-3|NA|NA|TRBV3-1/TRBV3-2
CASSLQGGGNTIYF
TGTGCCAGCAGCCTACAGGGAGGAGGAAACACCATATATTTT
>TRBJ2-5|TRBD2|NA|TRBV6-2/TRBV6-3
CASSYSIGTSGQETQYF
TGTGCCAGCAGTTACTCGATTGGGACTAGCGGACAAGAGACCCAGTACTTC
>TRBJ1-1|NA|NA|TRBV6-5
CASSLYSELNTEAFF
TGTGCCAGCAGTTTGTACAGCGAGTTGAACACTGAAGCTTTCTTT
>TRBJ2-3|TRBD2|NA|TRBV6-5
CASRGREGPDTQYF
TGTGCCAGCAGGGGGCGGGAGGGACCAGATACGCAGTATTTT
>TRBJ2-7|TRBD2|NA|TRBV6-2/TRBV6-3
CASSYRGLAAYEQYF
TGTGCCAGCAGTTACCGGGGACTAGCGGCCTACGAGCAGTACTTC
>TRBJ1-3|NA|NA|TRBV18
CASSPGGRSGNTIYF
TGTGCCAGCTCGCCCGGGGGCCGAAGTGGAAACACCATATATTTT
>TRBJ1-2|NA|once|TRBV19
CASSIVGGSGFYTF
TGTGCCAGTAGTATCGTTGGGGGATCGGGATTCTACACCTTC
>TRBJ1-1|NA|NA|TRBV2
CASSGDSNTEAFF
TGTGCCAGCAGTGGGGACTCGAACACTGAAGCTTTCTTT
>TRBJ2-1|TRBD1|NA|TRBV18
CASSPDRVMINEQFF
TGTGCCAGCTCACCGGACAGGGTGATGATCAATGAGCAGTTCTTC
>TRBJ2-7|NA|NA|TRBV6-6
CASSPPTLIAGQYF
TGTGCCAGCTCCCCTCCGACACTAATAGCCGGGCAGTACTTC
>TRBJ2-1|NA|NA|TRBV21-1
CASSKVSLWDWWTSFYNEQFF
TGTGCCAGCAGCAAAGTATCCTTATGGGACTGGTGGACCTCCTTCTACAATGAGCAGTTCTTC
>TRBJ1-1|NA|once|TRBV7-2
CASSFAGGNTEAFF
TGTGCCAGCAGCTTCGCCGGGGGGAACACTGAAGCTTTCTTT
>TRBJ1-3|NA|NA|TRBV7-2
CASSLDLGGNTIYF
TGTGCCAGCAGCTTAGATCTGGGCGGCAACACCATATATTTT
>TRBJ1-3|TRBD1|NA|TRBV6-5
CASSPRQGSGNTIYF
TGTGCCAGCAGTCCGCGACAGGGATCTGGAAACACCATATATTTT
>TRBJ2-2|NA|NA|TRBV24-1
CATSDYPGTGELFF
TGTGCCACCAGTGATTATCCGGGGACAGGGGAGCTGTTTTTT
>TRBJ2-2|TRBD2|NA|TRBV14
CASSQRISGIGGELFF
TGTGCCAGCAGCCAAAGGATTAGCGGGATTGGCGGGGAGCTGTTTTTT
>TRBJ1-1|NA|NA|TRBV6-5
CASSSPQNTEAFF
TGTGCCAGCAGTTCCCCACAGAACACTGAAGCTTTCTTT
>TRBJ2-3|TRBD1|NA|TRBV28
CASTRTGGLDTQYF
TGTGCCAGCACCCGGACAGGGGGACTTGATACGCAGTATTTT
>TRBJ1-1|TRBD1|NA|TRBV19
CASRRQGANTEAFF
TGTGCCAGTAGGCGACAGGGGGCAAACACTGAAGCTTTCTTT
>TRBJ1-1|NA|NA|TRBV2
CASSLTMDTEAFF
TGTGCCAGCAGTCTTACTATGGACACTGAAGCTTTCTTT
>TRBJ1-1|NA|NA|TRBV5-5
CASSYRTKNTEAFF
TGTGCCAGCAGCTACCGGACCAAGAACACTGAAGCTTTCTTT
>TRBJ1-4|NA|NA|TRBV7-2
CASSLARATNEKLFF
TGTGCCAGCAGCTTAGCGAGGGCCACTAATGAAAAACTGTTTTTT
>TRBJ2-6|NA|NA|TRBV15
CATSKGRSTGANVLTF
TGTGCCACTTCAAAGGGCAGATCGACTGGGGCCAACGTCCTGACTTTC
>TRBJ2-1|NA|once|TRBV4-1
CASSQDPAAGLEQFF
TGCGCCAGCAGCCAAGATCCTGCGGCCGGTTTGGAGCAGTTCTTC
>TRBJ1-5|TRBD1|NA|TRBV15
CATSRSRDRVEPQHF
TGTGCCACCAGCAGGTCCCGGGACAGGGTTGAGCCCCAGCATTTT
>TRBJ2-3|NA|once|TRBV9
CASSVASRGTDTQYF
TGTGCCAGCAGCGTAGCTTCCCGGGGCACAGATACGCAGTATTTT
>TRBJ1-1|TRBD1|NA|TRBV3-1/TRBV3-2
CASSQTQGAATEAFF
TGTGCCAGCAGCCAAACTCAGGGGGCGGCCACTGAAGCTTTCTTT
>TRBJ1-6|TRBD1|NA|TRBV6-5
CASSPGQGDLLPLHF
TGTGCCAGCAGCCCGGGACAGGGGGATCTCTTACCCCTCCACTTT
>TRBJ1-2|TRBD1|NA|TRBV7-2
CASSFRQGRSYTF
TGTGCCAGCAGCTTCCGACAGGGAAGAAGCTACACCTTC
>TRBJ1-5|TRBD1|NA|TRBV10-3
CAISESSGTGQPQHF
TGTGCCATCAGTGAGTCCTCAGGGACAGGTCAGCCCCAGCATTTT
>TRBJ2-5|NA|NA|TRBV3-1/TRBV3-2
CASSQDRETQYF
TGTGCCAGCAGCCAAGACCGAGAGACCCAGTACTTC
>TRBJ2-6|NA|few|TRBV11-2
CASSPWGAGPGSGANVLTF
TGTGCCAGCAGCCCTTGGGGGGCGGGGCCGGGATCTGGGGCCAACGTCCTGACTTTC
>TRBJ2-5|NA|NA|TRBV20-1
CSARAGETQYF
TGCAGTGCTAGAGCTGGGGAGACCCAGTACTTC
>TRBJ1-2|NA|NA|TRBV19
CASYQGNYGYTF
TGTGCCAGTTATCAGGGAAACTATGGCTACACCTTC
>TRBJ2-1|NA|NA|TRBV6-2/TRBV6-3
CASSYSANQGGNEQFF
TGTGCCAGCAGTTACTCGGCAAACCAAGGGGGCAATGAGCAGTTCTTC
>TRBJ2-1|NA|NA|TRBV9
CASSPDRLYNEQFF
TGTGCCAGCAGCCCGGACCGATTATACAATGAGCAGTTCTTC
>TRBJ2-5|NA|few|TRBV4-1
CASSQEQAGIETQYF
TGCGCCAGCAGCCAAGAACAAGCAGGGATAGAGACCCAGTACTTC
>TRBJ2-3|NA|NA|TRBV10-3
CAISESAVTSTDTQYF
TGTGCCATCAGTGAGTCAGCGGTGACTAGCACAGATACGCAGTATTTT
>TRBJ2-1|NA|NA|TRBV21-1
CASSKRGKIYNEQFF
TGTGCCAGCAGCAAACGTGGAAAGATCTACAATGAGCAGTTCTTC